This TCR beta chain is drawn from a study of read filtering for tumor transcriptome and immune sequencing. The germline V gene encodes CDR1 SGHRS and CDR2 YFSETQ. The length of the CDR3 is 17 residues. The J segment lost 5 bases and the V segment lost 3 bases, leaving 17 bases of the junction unmatched. From approximately 430 ng of RNA, a library with molecular barcoded alpha/delta and beta/gamma adaptors was made. TCRdb recomputed calls from the reads with MiXCR, one row per CDR3 protein. The table shows approximately 58,000 distinct CDR3 sequences, with approximately 22% occurring only once. This chain links TRBV5-1 with TRBJ2-7; TRBD1 matches 7 bases. The sequence was collected from a donor at least 40 years old with multiple myeloma. The material sequenced was a population of CD138-negative cells sorted from bone marrow. The CDR3 sequence is CASSSRTGQGVGNEQYF. The DNA of the CDR3 is TGCGCCAGCAGCTCGCGGACAGGACAAGGGGTAGGGAACGAGCAGTACTTC.